This T cell receptor (beta chain) stems from a study of blood T cell repertoires in COVID-19 (dated by TCRdb to the early 2020s). The study in broad terms: The collaborator samples originated in the United States, Italy and Spain and spanned the acute and convalescent phases of COVID-19. Sample metadata almost always included a de-identified subject ID, COVID-19 status, age in years and sex. The samples were drawn from two sources: the first 160 participants of the ongoing ImmuneRACE study, and about 1,300 subjects contributed by 6 global collaborators. The repertoires were made available in a free public database intended to serve as a resource for research on the immune response to SARS-CoV-2. The prospective study material was composed of cDNA or gDNA derived from T cells, B-cell-depleted T cells, or PBMCs. The dataset comprised deeply sampled blood TCRbeta repertoires from subjects exposed to, actively infected with, or recovered from COVID-19. Where available, HLA class I and class II types were taken from metadata supplied by the sample provider and were not determined by assay-based typing. Overall results and qualifications from the work: The quantity of clinical and demographic metadata differed by source and by participant and was supplied without curation.

V was cut back by 6 bases and J by 8 bases, leaving a gap of 13 bases between them. Measured from the cysteine to the phenylalanine, the CDR3 is 13 residues long. The sequence is cut down to CDR3 DNA, 39 bases in frame from base 1. Participants in the prospective study were enrolled through a virtual design, were aged about 18 to 90 years, and lived in 24 United States geographic areas. In the prospective study, participants were assigned to cohorts based on the clinical history participants reported in a screening survey and a study questionnaire. Recovered participants in ImmuneRACE Cohort 3 were defined as having two consecutive negative NP/OP PCR tests, clearance from a healthcare professional, or resolution of symptoms. Mobile phlebotomists in the prospective study collected whole blood, serum and a nasopharyngeal or oropharyngeal swab from every participant. Participants in the prospective study had the option to provide additional blood draws and questionnaires over a roughly 2-month period. Blood samples from the prospective study were shipped frozen or at room temperature prior to DNA extraction.

A word on this clone: Its recognized antigen is unknown. Base qualities are missing; no much larger clone stands one base away.

TCRbeta CDR3 regions were amplified from genomic DNA by means of the immunoSEQ Assay, a bias-controlled multiplex PCR. The original pipeline was this. The number of nucleated cells in each sample was estimated from the amplification of reference gene primers within the assay. Sequence reads were collapsed and filtered to measure the absolute abundance of every unique TCRbeta CDR3 rearrangement. Productive Simpson clonality was computed per sample as the square root of Simpson's diversity index over productive rearrangements. Imported from immuneACCESS, the table was reduced by TCRdb to in-frame sequences with V and J called. These copies leave out some clones; in studies compared against another copy, an unresolved V gene accounts for under half, and the cause of the remainder is not known. The D gene and trimming were derived from the DNA, and the V and J assignments and clone size from that table. This sample has 150,000 or so clones in its table, and roughly 83% of those were observed once. 3.5% to 5% of the sample comes from the top ten.

The source of this sequence is a woman between 45 and 65 years old who had recovered from COVID-19. Here the chain combines TRBV12-3 or TRBV12-4 and TRBJ1-4; the D gene cannot be resolved reliably. The sequencing sample was made of PBMCs or T cells enriched from blood (not recorded which). The CDR3 reads as follows: CASRGDPGEKLFF. The sequenced DNA is TGTGCCAGCAGGGGAGACCCGGGCGAAAAACTGTTTTTT.